A single sample gave rise to the 14 T cell receptor beta chains below, sequenced in a study of T cells after yellow fever vaccination. TCRdb reanalysed the 5' RACE reads using MiXCR and keeps one entry per CDR3 protein. The sample has hundreds of thousands of distinct CDR3 sequences, 4.1% seen once; the top ten hold 20% to 25%. The sample consisted of PBMCs, taken 5 days after the yellow fever booster vaccination. Receptors were obtained from a man younger than 35 who received the YFV17D yellow fever vaccine.

This clonotype showed up many times. The V and J genes are TRBV15 and TRBJ2-2, with 8 bases that match TRBD1. V trimming: 3 bases; J trimming: 3 bases; junction bases outside the gene matches: 6. Germline CDR1 LNHNV, CDR2 YYDKDF (reference sequence). This CDR3 region has 16 residues. The CDR3 spells CATSRTGQGHTGELFF. In DNA form, the CDR3 reads TGTGCCACCAGCAGGACAGGACAGGGCCACACCGGGGAGCTGTTTTTT.

The rearrangement links TRBV7-8 to TRBJ2-1; 9 nucleotides match TRBD1. The trim removed 4 bases at V and 11 bases at J, leaving 12 bases unmatched. Germline lookup yields CDR1 SGHVS and CDR2 FQNEAQ. The CDR3 covers 15 residues. CDR3 sequence reads: CASSSGQGLGPKQFF. DNA of the CDR3: TGTGCCAGCAGCTCGGGACAGGGCCTCGGGCCTAAGCAGTTCTTC. The variable domain in full, completed from reference TRBV7-8 and TRBJ2-1, reads GAGVSQSPRYKVAKRGQDVALRCDPISGHVSLFWYQQALGQGPEFLTYFQNEAQLDKSGLPSDRFFAERPEGSVSTLKIQRTQQEDSAVYLCASSSGQGLGPKQFFGPGTRLTVL.

J is TRBJ2-3 and V is TRBV27, with a possible D match to TRBD1 (5 bases). CDR1 and CDR2 from the germline V gene are MNHEY and SMNVEV (reference sequence). The CDR3 length is 15 residues. The V and J ends lost 1 base and 6 bases respectively, with 14 bases between them. The CDR3 sequence is CASSLFAGFRDTQYF. The CDR3 DNA is TGTGCCAGCAGTTTATTTGCAGGGTTTAGGGATACGCAGTATTTT.

The chain couples TRBV7-6 to TRBJ2-7, with TRBD2 matching 13 bases. This CDR3 has 16 residues. Looked up from germline, CDR1 is SGHVS and CDR2 is FNYEAQ. The J segment lost 3 bases and the V segment lost 5 bases, leaving 7 bases of the junction unmatched. The CDR3 here is CASSPGTSGVSYEQYF. CDR3 in DNA: TGTGCCAGCAGCCCCGGGACTAGCGGGGTGAGCTACGAGCAGTACTTC.

This clonotype has more than one count but fewer than ten. The rearrangement uses TRBV4-1 and TRBJ2-4; TRBD2 aligns across 8 bases. Germline values: CDR1 MGHRA, CDR2 YSYEKL. The CDR3 spans 19 residues. The J segment lost 0 bases and the V segment lost 2 bases, leaving 12 bases of the junction unmatched. CDR3 sequence: CASSQPSGLAEIAKNIQYF. In DNA form, the CDR3 reads TGCGCCAGCAGCCAACCCTCAGGACTAGCAGAGATAGCCAAAAACATTCAGTACTTC.

This clonotype was recorded a few times. This rearrangement joins TRBV25-1 to TRBJ1-4; 7 bases agree with TRBD1. The CDR3 has 14 residues. Looked up from germline, CDR1 is MGHDK and CDR2 is SYGVNS. J lost 7 bases, V lost 3 bases, and 5 bases had no gene match. For the CDR3, the DNA is TGTGCCAGCAGTGAGACAGGGATAAGTGAAAAACTGTTTTTT. This encodes CASSETGISEKLFF.

This clonotype has ten or more counts. This chain links TRBV12-3 or TRBV12-4 with TRBJ1-4; D is uncertain. Trimming removed 4 bases at V and 7 bases at J, with 7 bases between. This CDR3 comprises 12 residues. This chain's CDR3 is CASSYGGEKLFF. CDR3 in DNA: TGTGCCAGCAGTTACGGAGGTGAAAAACTGTTTTTT.

This clonotype has only a few counts. The chain has TRBV5-1 and TRBJ2-7; maybe TRBD1 (6 bases). Trimming took 0 bases from V and 4 from J, leaving 17 bases between them. CDR1 is SGHRS, CDR2 YFSETQ, per germline. This CDR3 region has 16 residues. The CDR3 sequence is CASSLAYPGHAYEQYV. The CDR3 bases are TGCGCCAGCAGCTTGGCCTATCCGGGACATGCTTACGAGCAGTACGTC.

This clonotype was counted only a few times. The chain has TRBV5-5 and TRBJ1-5, with 8 bases aligning to TRBD1. The CDR3 spans 15 residues. After removal of 4 bases from V and 7 bases from J, the junction contained 10 bases not matched to a gene. The germline V gene has CDR1 SGHKS and CDR2 YYEKEE (reference sequence). CDR3 region: CASSPGQAVFQPQHF. For the CDR3, the DNA is TGTGCCAGCAGCCCGGGACAGGCTGTTTTCCAGCCCCAGCATTTT.

V and J are TRBV10-3 and TRBJ1-3; 7 nucleotides match TRBD1. CDR1 and CDR2 (germline): ENHRY, SYGVKD. J was trimmed by 0 bases and V by 6 bases; bases with no gene match: 5. This CDR3 comprises 15 residues. CDR3 sequence: CAISGRDSSGNTIYF. CDR3 in DNA: TGTGCCATCAGCGGGCGGGACAGCTCTGGAAACACCATATATTTT.

The V call is TRBV7-2, the J call TRBJ2-5; 12 bases align to TRBD2. The V gene's germline CDR1 is SGHTA and CDR2 FQGNSA. J gave up 5 bases and V 5 bases, and 6 bases lay outside the gene matches. The CDR3 contains 15 residues. CDR3 coding DNA: TGTGCCAGCAGCCCCTGGACTAGCGGGGTCGAGACCCAGTACTTC. It yields the protein CASSPWTSGVETQYF.

This clonotype appeared a few times. The gene calls are TRBV7-2 and TRBJ2-7; 9 bases agree with TRBD2. Germline V gene data show CDR1 as SGHTA and CDR2 as FQGNSA. The CDR3 is 16 residues long. V was pared by 0 bases and J by 7 bases, with 10 bases of the junction left unmatched. The CDR3 DNA is TGTGCCAGCAGCTTAGCGTCCATAGCGGGGGCAGGAGAGCAGTACTTC. Translated, it gives CASSLASIAGAGEQYF.

This clonotype was picked up a small number of times. This chain uses TRBV18 with TRBJ2-1, with a weak D call TRBD1 (6 bases). The germline V and J ends were trimmed by 2 bases and 3 bases, with 17 bases remaining between them. This CDR3 is 17 amino acids long. Germline V lookup: CDR1 KGHSH, CDR2 LQKENI. For the CDR3, the DNA is TGTGCCAGCTCACCAAGAGTAGGGACATCCGACTACAATGAGCAGTTCTTC. Protein product: CASSPRVGTSDYNEQFF.

This clonotype was recorded at least ten times. This sequence joins TRBV6-5 and TRBJ2-5; 7 bases map to TRBD2. Germline assignment: CDR1 MNHEY and CDR2 SVGAGI. The trim removed 6 bases at V and 5 bases at J, leaving 9 bases unmatched. The CDR3 totals 14 residues. DNA of the CDR3: TGTGCCAGCAGGGCCGCCGGGGGGTCGGAGACCCAGTACTTC. Its protein is CASRAAGGSETQYF.